Sequencing of this T cell receptor (beta chain) was carried out in a study of blood T cell repertoires in COVID-19. Across the whole study: Material from acute and convalescent COVID-19 was sourced from the United States, Italy and Spain. The cDNA or gDNA used as material had been derived from T cells, B-cell-depleted T cells, or PBMCs.

Profiled with immunoSEQ multiplex PCR; TCRdb holds only in-frame clones, not every one. The profile covers about 150,000 clones, with over 60% appearing a single time and approximately 16% taken by the ten largest. In this sample, this clone turned up once. The TCR was taken from a man aged 50 to 59 with acute or convalescent COVID-19. The specimen sequenced was peripheral blood.

DNA for the CDR3: TGTGCCAGCAGTTACTCCGGGACTAGCGGGGGCAACAGGGATACGCAGTATTTT. Encoded protein: CASSYSGTSGGNRDTQYF. This chain joins TRBV6-2 or TRBV6-3 and TRBJ2-3; 14 nucleotides match TRBD2. The ends lost 0 bases at V and 6 bases at J; junction bases unmatched: 8. Germline CDR1 and CDR2: MNHEY and SVGEGT. The CDR3 has 18 residues.